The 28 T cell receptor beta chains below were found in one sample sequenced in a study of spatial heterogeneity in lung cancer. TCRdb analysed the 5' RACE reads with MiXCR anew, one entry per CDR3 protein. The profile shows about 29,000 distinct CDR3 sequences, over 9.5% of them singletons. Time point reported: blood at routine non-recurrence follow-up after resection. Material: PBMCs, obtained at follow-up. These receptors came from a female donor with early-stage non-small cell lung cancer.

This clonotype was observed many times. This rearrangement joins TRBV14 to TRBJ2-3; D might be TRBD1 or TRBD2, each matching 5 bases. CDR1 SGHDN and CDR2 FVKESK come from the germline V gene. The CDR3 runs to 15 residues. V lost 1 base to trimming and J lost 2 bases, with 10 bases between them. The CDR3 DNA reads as TGTGCCAGCAGCCAAGTGGCAGGGACCACAGATACGCAGTATTTT. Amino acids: CASSQVAGTTDTQYF.

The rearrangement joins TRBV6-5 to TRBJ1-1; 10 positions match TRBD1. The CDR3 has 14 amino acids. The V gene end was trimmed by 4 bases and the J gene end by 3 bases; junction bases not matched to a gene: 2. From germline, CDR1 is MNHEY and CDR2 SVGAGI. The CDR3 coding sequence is TGTGCCAGCAGTTCGGGACAGGGGTACACTGAAGCTTTCTTT. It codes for CASSSGQGYTEAFF.

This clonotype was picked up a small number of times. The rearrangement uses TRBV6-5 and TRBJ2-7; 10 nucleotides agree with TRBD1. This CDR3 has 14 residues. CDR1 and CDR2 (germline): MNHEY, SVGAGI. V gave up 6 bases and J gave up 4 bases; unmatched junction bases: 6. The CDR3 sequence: CASSADRGPYEQYF. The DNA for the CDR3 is TGTGCCAGCAGCGCCGACAGGGGGCCGTACGAGCAGTACTTC.

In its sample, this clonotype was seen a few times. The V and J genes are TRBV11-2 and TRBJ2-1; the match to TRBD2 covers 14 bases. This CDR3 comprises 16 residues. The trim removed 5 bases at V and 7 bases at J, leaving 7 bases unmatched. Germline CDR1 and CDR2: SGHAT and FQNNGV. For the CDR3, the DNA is TGTGCCAGCAGCCCGGTGACTAGCGGGGGGGCAAATGAGCAGTTCTTC. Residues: CASSPVTSGGANEQFF.

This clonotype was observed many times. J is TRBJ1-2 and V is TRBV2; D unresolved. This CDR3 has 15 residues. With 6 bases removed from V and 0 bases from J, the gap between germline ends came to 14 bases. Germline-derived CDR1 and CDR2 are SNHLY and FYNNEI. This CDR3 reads CASRLSSGPNYGYTF. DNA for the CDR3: TGTGCCAGCAGATTATCCAGCGGCCCTAACTATGGCTACACCTTC.

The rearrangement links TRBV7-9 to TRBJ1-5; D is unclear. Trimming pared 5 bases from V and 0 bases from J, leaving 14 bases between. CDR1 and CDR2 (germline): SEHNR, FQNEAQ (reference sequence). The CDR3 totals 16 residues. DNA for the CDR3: TGTGCCAGCAGCCGAGGAGGCCCTACTAGCAATCAGCCCCAGCATTTT. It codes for CASSRGGPTSNQPQHF.

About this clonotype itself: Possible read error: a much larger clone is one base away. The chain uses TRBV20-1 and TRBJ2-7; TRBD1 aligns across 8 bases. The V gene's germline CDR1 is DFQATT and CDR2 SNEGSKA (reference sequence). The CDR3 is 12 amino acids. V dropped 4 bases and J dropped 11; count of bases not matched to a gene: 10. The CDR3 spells CSATPDRAVEYF. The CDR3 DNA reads TGCAGTGCTACCCCGGACAGGGCGGTGGAGTACTTC.

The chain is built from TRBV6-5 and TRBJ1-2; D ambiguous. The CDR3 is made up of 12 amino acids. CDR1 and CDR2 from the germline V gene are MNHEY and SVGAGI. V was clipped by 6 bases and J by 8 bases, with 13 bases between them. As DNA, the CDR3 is TGTGCCAGCAGAGGCCCCGGGGTGGGCTACACCTTC. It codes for CASRGPGVGYTF.

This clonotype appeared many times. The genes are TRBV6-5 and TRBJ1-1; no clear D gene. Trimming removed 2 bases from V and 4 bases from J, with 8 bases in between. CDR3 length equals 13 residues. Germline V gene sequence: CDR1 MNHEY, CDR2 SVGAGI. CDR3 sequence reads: CASSYLDSTEAFF. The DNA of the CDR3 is TGTGCCAGCAGTTACCTGGATTCCACTGAAGCTTTCTTT.

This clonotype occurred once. In DNA, the CDR3 is TGTGCCATCTCGGGAATCGGGGAGCTGTTTTTT. Encoded protein: CAISGIGELFF. The rearrangement uses TRBV10-3 and TRBJ2-2, with D perhaps matching TRBD2 (5 bases). The CDR3 extends over 11 amino acids. Trimming pared 8 bases from V and 7 bases from J, leaving 8 bases between. Germline CDR1 reads ENHRY; CDR2 reads SYGVKD.

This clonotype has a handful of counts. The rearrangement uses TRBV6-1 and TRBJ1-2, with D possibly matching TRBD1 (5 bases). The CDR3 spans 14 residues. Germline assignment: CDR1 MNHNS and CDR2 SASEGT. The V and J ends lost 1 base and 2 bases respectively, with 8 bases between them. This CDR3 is CASSEVDKNYGYTF. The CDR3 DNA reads TGTGCCAGCAGTGAAGTGGACAAAAACTATGGCTACACCTTC.

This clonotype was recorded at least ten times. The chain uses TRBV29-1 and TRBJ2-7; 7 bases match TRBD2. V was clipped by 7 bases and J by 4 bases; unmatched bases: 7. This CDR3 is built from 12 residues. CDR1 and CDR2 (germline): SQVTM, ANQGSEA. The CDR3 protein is CSAIERGYEQYF. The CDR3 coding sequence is TGCAGCGCTATCGAGCGGGGTTACGAGCAGTACTTC.

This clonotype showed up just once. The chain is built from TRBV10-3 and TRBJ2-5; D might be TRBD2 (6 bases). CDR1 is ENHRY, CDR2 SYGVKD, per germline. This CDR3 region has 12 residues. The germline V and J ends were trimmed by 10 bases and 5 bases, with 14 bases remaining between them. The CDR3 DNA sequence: TGTGCCACCAGAGGCGGGGAGGAGACCCAGTACTTC. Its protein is CATRGGEETQYF.

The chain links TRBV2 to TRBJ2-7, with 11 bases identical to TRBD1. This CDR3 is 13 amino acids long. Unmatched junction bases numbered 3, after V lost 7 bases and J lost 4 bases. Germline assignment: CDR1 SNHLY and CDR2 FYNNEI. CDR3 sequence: CASKGQGEYEQYF. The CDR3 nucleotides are TGTGCCAGCAAGGGACAGGGGGAGTACGAGCAGTACTTC.

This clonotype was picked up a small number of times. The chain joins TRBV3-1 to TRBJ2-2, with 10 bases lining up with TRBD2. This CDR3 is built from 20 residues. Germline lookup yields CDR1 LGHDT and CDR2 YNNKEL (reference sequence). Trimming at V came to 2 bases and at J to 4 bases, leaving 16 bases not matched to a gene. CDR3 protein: CASSQRQGRLAGALTGELFF. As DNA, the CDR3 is TGTGCCAGCAGCCAAAGGCAGGGTAGGCTAGCGGGGGCACTCACCGGGGAGCTGTTTTTT.

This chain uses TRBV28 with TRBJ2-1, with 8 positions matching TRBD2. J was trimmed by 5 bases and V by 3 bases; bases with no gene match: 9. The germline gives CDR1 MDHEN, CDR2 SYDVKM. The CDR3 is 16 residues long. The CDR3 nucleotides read TGTGCCAGCAGTTTTCCGGCGGGGGGCCACGACAATGAGCAGTTCTTC. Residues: CASSFPAGGHDNEQFF.

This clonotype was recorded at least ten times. This chain's CDR3 is CASSLRGYTEAFF. CDR3 nucleotide sequence: TGCGCCAGCAGCCTCAGGGGTTACACTGAAGCTTTCTTT. The gene calls are TRBV4-3 and TRBJ1-1, with D tentatively TRBD1 (6 bases). CDR3 length: 13 residues. Per the germline V gene, CDR1 is LGHNA and CDR2 is YSLEER. V was cut by 4 bases and J by 3 bases, with 9 bases left in between.

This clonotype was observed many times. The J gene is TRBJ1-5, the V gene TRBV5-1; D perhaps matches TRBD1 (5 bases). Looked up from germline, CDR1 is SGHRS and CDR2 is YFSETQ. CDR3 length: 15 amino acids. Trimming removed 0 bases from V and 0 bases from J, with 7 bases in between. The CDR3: CASSLEGNSNQPQHF. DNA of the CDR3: TGCGCCAGCAGCTTGGAGGGGAATAGCAATCAGCCCCAGCATTTT. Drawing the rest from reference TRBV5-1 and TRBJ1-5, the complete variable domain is KAGVTQTPRYLIKTRGQQVTLSCSPISGHRSVSWYQQTPGQGLQFLFEYFSETQRNKGNFPGRFSGRQFSNSRSEMNVSTLELGDSALYLCASSLEGNSNQPQHFGDGTRLSIL.

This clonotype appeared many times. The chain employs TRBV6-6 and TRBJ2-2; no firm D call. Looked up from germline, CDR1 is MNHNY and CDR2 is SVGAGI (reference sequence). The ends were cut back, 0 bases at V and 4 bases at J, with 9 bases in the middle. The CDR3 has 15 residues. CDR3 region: CASSYSTRSTGELFF. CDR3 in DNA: TGTGCCAGCAGTTACTCGACGAGGAGCACCGGGGAGCTGTTTTTT.

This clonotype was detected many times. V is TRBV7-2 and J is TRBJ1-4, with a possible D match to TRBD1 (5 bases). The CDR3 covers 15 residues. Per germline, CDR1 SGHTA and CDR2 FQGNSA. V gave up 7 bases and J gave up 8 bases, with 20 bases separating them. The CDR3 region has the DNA TGTGCCAGCACCCAAGGGACTTCTCGGAGCGAAAAACTGTTTTTT. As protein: CASTQGTSRSEKLFF.

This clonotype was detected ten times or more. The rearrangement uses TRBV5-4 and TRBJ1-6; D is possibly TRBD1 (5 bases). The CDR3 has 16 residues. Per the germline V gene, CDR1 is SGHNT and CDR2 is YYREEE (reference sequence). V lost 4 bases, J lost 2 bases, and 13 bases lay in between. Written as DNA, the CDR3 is TGTGCCAGCAGCCCCGAGGGGTGGACCTATAATTCACCCCTCCACTTT. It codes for CASSPEGWTYNSPLHF.

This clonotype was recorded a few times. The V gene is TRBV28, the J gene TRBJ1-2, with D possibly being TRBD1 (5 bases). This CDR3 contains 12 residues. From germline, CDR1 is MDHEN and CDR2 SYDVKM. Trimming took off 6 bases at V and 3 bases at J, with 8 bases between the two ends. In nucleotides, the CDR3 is TGTGCCAGCAGCGGGGCTTACTATGGCTACACCTTC. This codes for CASSGAYYGYTF.

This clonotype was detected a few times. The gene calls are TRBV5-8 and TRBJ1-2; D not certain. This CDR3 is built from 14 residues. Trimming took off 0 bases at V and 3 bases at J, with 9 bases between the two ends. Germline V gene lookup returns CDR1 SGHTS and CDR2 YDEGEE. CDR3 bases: TGTGCCAGCAGCTTGGCCTGGGCGGACTATGGCTACACCTTC. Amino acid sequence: CASSLAWADYGYTF.

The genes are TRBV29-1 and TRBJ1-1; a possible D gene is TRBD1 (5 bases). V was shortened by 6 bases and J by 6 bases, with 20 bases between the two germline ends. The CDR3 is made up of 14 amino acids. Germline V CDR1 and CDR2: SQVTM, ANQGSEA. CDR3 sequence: CSVVDSDRFAEAFF. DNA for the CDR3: TGCAGCGTCGTTGACTCCGACAGATTCGCTGAAGCTTTCTTT.

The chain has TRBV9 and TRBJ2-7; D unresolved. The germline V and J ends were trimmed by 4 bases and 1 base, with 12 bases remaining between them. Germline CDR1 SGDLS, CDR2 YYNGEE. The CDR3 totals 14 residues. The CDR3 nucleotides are TGTGCCAGCAGCCGGCAGGACGAATCCTACGAGCAGTACTTC. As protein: CASSRQDESYEQYF.

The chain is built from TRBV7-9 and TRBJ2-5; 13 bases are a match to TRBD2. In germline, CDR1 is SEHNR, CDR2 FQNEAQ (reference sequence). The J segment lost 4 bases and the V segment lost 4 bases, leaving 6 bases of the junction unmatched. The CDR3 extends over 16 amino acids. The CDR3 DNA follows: TGTGCCAGCAGCTCTGGACTAGCGGGGGTAGGAGAGACCCAGTACTTC. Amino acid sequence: CASSSGLAGVGETQYF. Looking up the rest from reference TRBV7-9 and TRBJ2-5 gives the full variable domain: DTGVSQNPRHKITKRGQNVTFRCDPISEHNRLYWYRQTLGQGPEFLTYFQNEAQLEKSRLLSDRFSAERPKGSFSTLEIQRTEQGDSAMYLCASSSGLAGVGETQYFGPGTRLLVL.

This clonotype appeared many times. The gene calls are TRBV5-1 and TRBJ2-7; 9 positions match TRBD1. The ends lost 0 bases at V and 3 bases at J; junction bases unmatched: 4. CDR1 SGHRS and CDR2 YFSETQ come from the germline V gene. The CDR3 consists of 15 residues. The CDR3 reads CASSLGTGEFYEQYF. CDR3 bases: TGCGCCAGCAGCTTGGGGACAGGGGAGTTCTACGAGCAGTACTTC. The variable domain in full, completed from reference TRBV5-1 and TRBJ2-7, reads KAGVTQTPRYLIKTRGQQVTLSCSPISGHRSVSWYQQTPGQGLQFLFEYFSETQRNKGNFPGRFSGRQFSNSRSEMNVSTLELGDSALYLCASSLGTGEFYEQYFGPGTRLTVT.

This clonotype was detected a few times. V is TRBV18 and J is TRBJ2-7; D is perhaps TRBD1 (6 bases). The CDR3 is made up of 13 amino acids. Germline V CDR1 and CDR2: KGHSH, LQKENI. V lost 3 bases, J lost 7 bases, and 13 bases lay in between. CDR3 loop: CASSPGQVEEQYF. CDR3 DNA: TGTGCCAGCTCACCGGGACAAGTGGAGGAGCAGTACTTC.